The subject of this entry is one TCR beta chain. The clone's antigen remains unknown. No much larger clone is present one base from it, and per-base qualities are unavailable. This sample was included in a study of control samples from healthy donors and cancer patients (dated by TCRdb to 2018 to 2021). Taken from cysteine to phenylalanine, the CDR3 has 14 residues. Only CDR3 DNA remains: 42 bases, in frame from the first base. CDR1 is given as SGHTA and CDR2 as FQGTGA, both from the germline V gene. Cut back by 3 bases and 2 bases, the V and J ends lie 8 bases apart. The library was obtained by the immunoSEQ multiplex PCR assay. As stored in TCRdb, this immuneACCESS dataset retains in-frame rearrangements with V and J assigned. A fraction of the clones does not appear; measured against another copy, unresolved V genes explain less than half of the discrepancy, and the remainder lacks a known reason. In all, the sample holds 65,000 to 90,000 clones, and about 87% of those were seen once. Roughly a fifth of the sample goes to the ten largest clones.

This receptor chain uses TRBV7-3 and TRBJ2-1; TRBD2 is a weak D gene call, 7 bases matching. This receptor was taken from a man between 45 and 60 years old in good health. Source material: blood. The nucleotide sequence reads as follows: TGTGCCAGCAGCTTCGGGGGGCCCTACAATGAGCAGTTCTTC. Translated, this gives CASSFGGPYNEQFF.